These T cell receptor beta chains were read from a single sample in a study of blood T cell repertoires in COVID-19. Libraries were prepared by immunoSEQ multiplex PCR; TCRdb keeps only in-frame clonotypes and omits some of them. The profile covers 100,000 or so clones, with 80% to 90% appearing a single time and 32% taken by the ten largest. What was sequenced was peripheral blood. Receptors originate from a woman of 80 years or more with acute or convalescent COVID-19. Both conserved end residues are part of each CDR3.

v_call,cdr3_aa
TRBV29-1,CSVESGSFPNYGYTF
TRBV7-9,CASSYLGLSNEKLFF
TRBV11-3,CASSLMADGELFF
TRBV7-2,CASSGQGGTGELFF
TRBV28,CASSGVGGRVGLSYEQYF
TRBV27,CASNRVRRPRGETQYF
TRBV19,CASSITGQGLREQYF
TRBV19,CASSAAYSSYNEQFF
TRBV5-1,CASSLVSGANTQYF
TRBV18,CASSPITGTVYEQYF
TRBV6-1,CASSEFRGHGYTF
TRBV5-1,CASSLAATNEKLFF
TRBV5-1,CASSSTRTDTGELFF
TRBV19,CASSTTVNTEAFF
TRBV7-6,CASSLEVQPGEQYF
TRBV3-1/TRBV3-2,CASSQADFNEAFF
TRBV7-6,CASSLLDRDHGYTF
TRBV5-1,CASSETGVWEKLFF